A selection of T cell receptor beta chains follows, all from one sample in a study of identical twins. TCRdb independently ran MiXCR on the 5' RACE reads; one entry per CDR3 protein. The sample contains about 530,000 distinct CDR3 sequences, under 25% of which appear only once. A further study also used this sample, focusing on yellow fever vaccine responses in identical twins.

The material sequenced was CD4+ T cells sorted from blood. These receptors all stem from a woman aged 18-35 years in good health. CDR3s include the opening cysteine and the closing phenylalanine or tryptophan. Fields, in order: CDR3 DNA, CDR3 protein, D gene, clone size, J gene, V gene. The D gene is left open where the match is weak. Size is stated for part of the rows, as once, few or many counts, or as a class when the clone is expanded.

DNA: TGTGCCAGCCAAACAGGGAATGAGCAGTTCTTC
CDR3: CASQTGNEQFF
D: NA
size: few
J: TRBJ2-1
V: TRBV6-2/TRBV6-3

DNA: TGCGCCAGCAGCTGGACTAGAGCGGAGACCCAGTACTTC
CDR3: CASSWTRAETQYF
D: TRBD2
size: few
J: TRBJ2-5
V: TRBV5-1

DNA: TGTGCCAGCCGGGTCCACACCGGGGAGCTGTTTTTT
CDR3: CASRVHTGELFF
D: NA
size: NA
J: TRBJ2-2
V: TRBV7-9

DNA: TGCGCCAGCAGCTCGACGCAGTTCTCCTACAATGAGCAGTTCTTC
CDR3: CASSSTQFSYNEQFF
D: NA
size: NA
J: TRBJ2-1
V: TRBV5-1

DNA: TGCAGTGCTCTCATGGCAGGGGGAGATAGCATTCAGTACTTC
CDR3: CSALMAGGDSIQYF
D: TRBD1
size: NA
J: TRBJ2-4
V: TRBV20-1

DNA: TGTGCCAGCAGCCCCAGCAGGATCATGAACACTGAAGCTTTCTTT
CDR3: CASSPSRIMNTEAFF
D: NA
size: NA
J: TRBJ1-1
V: TRBV3-1

DNA: TGCGCCAGCAGCGTTGAACAGGGGGCGCGGACTGAAGCTTTCTTT
CDR3: CASSVEQGARTEAFF
D: TRBD1
size: medium-sized
J: TRBJ1-1
V: TRBV5-1

DNA: TGTGCCAGCCTTGGGAGCCACGAGCAGTACTTC
CDR3: CASLGSHEQYF
D: NA
size: NA
J: TRBJ2-7
V: TRBV5-5

DNA: TGCGCCAGCAACCTAGCGGGAGGGAACATAGCAGATACGCAGTATTTT
CDR3: CASNLAGGNIADTQYF
D: TRBD2
size: few
J: TRBJ2-3
V: TRBV5-1

DNA: TGTGCCAGCAGCTTAACGGCGGACAATGAGCAGTTCTTC
CDR3: CASSLTADNEQFF
D: NA
size: NA
J: TRBJ2-1
V: TRBV7-3

DNA: TGTGCCAGCAGTTTAATAGCGGGTTCGTACAATGAGCAGTTCTTC
CDR3: CASSLIAGSYNEQFF
D: TRBD2
size: NA
J: TRBJ2-1
V: TRBV12-3/TRBV12-4

DNA: TGTGCCAGCAGCCAAGGGGCTACCTACGAGCAGTACTTC
CDR3: CASSQGATYEQYF
D: NA
size: NA
J: TRBJ2-7
V: TRBV3-1

DNA: TGTGCCAGCAGCCAAGTTGCCACTGAAGCTTTCTTT
CDR3: CASSQVATEAFF
D: NA
size: few
J: TRBJ1-1
V: TRBV3-1

DNA: TGTGCCAGCAGCATAAGACAGTCCACAGATACGCAGTATTTT
CDR3: CASSIRQSTDTQYF
D: NA
size: NA
J: TRBJ2-3
V: TRBV9

DNA: TGTGCCAGTAGTAAGCGGGGGTCTAGCGGATACGCTAGCACAGATACGCAGTATTTT
CDR3: CASSKRGSSGYASTDTQYF
D: TRBD2
size: NA
J: TRBJ2-3
V: TRBV19

DNA: TGTGCCAGCAGTTTATCCTGGCATGAGCAGTTCTTC
CDR3: CASSLSWHEQFF
D: NA
size: NA
J: TRBJ2-1
V: TRBV12-3/TRBV12-4

DNA: TGTGCCAGCACCCTCGGGGGAGTGGGCACAGATACGCAGTATTTT
CDR3: CASTLGGVGTDTQYF
D: NA
size: few
J: TRBJ2-3
V: TRBV28

DNA: TGCGCCAGCAGGACTAGCGGGAGCTACGAGCAGTACTTC
CDR3: CASRTSGSYEQYF
D: TRBD2
size: many
J: TRBJ2-7
V: TRBV5-1

DNA: TGTGCCAGCAGTGAAATGGGGGGGCATGAGCAGTTCTTC
CDR3: CASSEMGGHEQFF
D: NA
size: NA
J: TRBJ2-1
V: TRBV6-4

DNA: TGTGCCAGCAGCCGGACTAGCGGGGGGGCCAAGAACAATGAGCAGTTCTTC
CDR3: CASSRTSGGAKNNEQFF
D: TRBD2
size: NA
J: TRBJ2-1
V: TRBV7-2

DNA: TGTGCCAGTGCGGGAGTGAGCGGGAGAGGTCCAGATACGCAGTATTTT
CDR3: CASAGVSGRGPDTQYF
D: TRBD2
size: few
J: TRBJ2-3
V: TRBV19

DNA: TGTGCCAGCAGCAGGGCGGGTGGTACCTCAGATACGCAGTATTTT
CDR3: CASSRAGGTSDTQYF
D: NA
size: NA
J: TRBJ2-3
V: TRBV5-5

DNA: TGCAGCGTTGAGGACAGCACAGATACGCAGTATTTT
CDR3: CSVEDSTDTQYF
D: NA
size: few
J: TRBJ2-3
V: TRBV29-1

DNA: TGCAGTGCTAGCGGCGGGAGTTTATCAAATGAGCAGTTCTTC
CDR3: CSASGGSLSNEQFF
D: TRBD2
size: few
J: TRBJ2-1
V: TRBV20-1

DNA: TGTGCCAGCACCGTTACCGGGACAGGGAGCAATGAGCAGTTCTTC
CDR3: CASTVTGTGSNEQFF
D: TRBD1
size: NA
J: TRBJ2-1
V: TRBV12-3/TRBV12-4

DNA: TGTGCCAGTAGTAGTACGAGCGGGAGATCCCCCTACAATGAGCAGTTCTTC
CDR3: CASSSTSGRSPYNEQFF
D: TRBD2
size: NA
J: TRBJ2-1
V: TRBV19

DNA: TGTGCCAGCAGCCCCCCAGGGGAAAAGAACACTGAAGCTTTCTTT
CDR3: CASSPPGEKNTEAFF
D: NA
size: NA
J: TRBJ1-1
V: TRBV4-2

DNA: TGTGCCAGCACTCGCGGTACCACCGGGGAGCTGTTTTTT
CDR3: CASTRGTTGELFF
D: NA
size: few
J: TRBJ2-2
V: TRBV28

DNA: TGCGCCAGCAGCTCCGGAAACAGGGGGCAGACCGGGGAGCTGTTTTTT
CDR3: CASSSGNRGQTGELFF
D: TRBD1
size: NA
J: TRBJ2-2
V: TRBV5-1

DNA: TGTGCCAGACCGACCCGAGGGTCCGGCGAGCAGTACTTC
CDR3: CARPTRGSGEQYF
D: NA
size: few
J: TRBJ2-7
V: TRBV14

DNA: TGTGCCAGCAACCCAGGTCTTAGCAATCAGCCCCAGCATTTT
CDR3: CASNPGLSNQPQHF
D: NA
size: many
J: TRBJ1-5
V: TRBV12-3/TRBV12-4

DNA: TGTGCCAGCAGCGAGGACAGTTATAGATCACCCCTCCACTTT
CDR3: CASSEDSYRSPLHF
D: NA
size: NA
J: TRBJ1-6
V: TRBV9

DNA: TGTGCCAGCAGCTTAGCGATCCCCCGAATCACAGATACGCAGTATTTT
CDR3: CASSLAIPRITDTQYF
D: NA
size: NA
J: TRBJ2-3
V: TRBV7-6

DNA: TGTGCCAGCAGTCCTTTTGCCAAGCGGGGAAGCTACGAGCAGTACTTC
CDR3: CASSPFAKRGSYEQYF
D: TRBD2
size: few
J: TRBJ2-7
V: TRBV12-3/TRBV12-4

DNA: TGTGCCAGCAGCCATTCGGGACTTGATACGCAGTATTTT
CDR3: CASSHSGLDTQYF
D: NA
size: NA
J: TRBJ2-3
V: TRBV4-2

DNA: TGTGCCAGCAGGCCCAGCGGGAAGGTGGGCAATGAGCAGTTCTTC
CDR3: CASRPSGKVGNEQFF
D: TRBD2
size: NA
J: TRBJ2-1
V: TRBV7-9

DNA: TGCGCCAGCAGCTTGGTCGACGTCTACAATGAGCAGTTCTTC
CDR3: CASSLVDVYNEQFF
D: NA
size: many
J: TRBJ2-1
V: TRBV5-1

DNA: TGTGCCAGTAGAAGGCACGGAGATACGCAGTATTTT
CDR3: CASRRHGDTQYF
D: NA
size: few
J: TRBJ2-3
V: TRBV19

DNA: TGCTCCTGGGAGAGGGGGGAGACCCAGTACTTC
CDR3: CSWERGETQYF
D: NA
size: few
J: TRBJ2-5
V: TRBV20-1

DNA: TGCAGCGTTAGCGGGGGGACGATAAAGACCCAGTACTTC
CDR3: CSVSGGTIKTQYF
D: TRBD2
size: once
J: TRBJ2-5
V: TRBV20-1

DNA: TGTGCCAGCAACACCCGGGCCGGTGTTACTGAAGCTTTCTTT
CDR3: CASNTRAGVTEAFF
D: NA
size: NA
J: TRBJ1-1
V: TRBV28

DNA: TGTGCCACCAGTGATCCCGCGGGCGGGAGGGCCCTTAGCTCCTACAATGAGCAGTTCTTC
CDR3: CATSDPAGGRALSSYNEQFF
D: TRBD2
size: NA
J: TRBJ2-1
V: TRBV24-1

DNA: TGCGCCAGCGAAGGACAGGGAAACTACGAGCAGTACTTC
CDR3: CASEGQGNYEQYF
D: TRBD1
size: NA
J: TRBJ2-7
V: TRBV10-2

DNA: TGCAGTGCTCCTACTAGCGGCTACTACGAGCAGTACTTC
CDR3: CSAPTSGYYEQYF
D: TRBD2
size: NA
J: TRBJ2-7
V: TRBV20-1

DNA: TGTGCCAGCAGCCTCAGTTGGGTAAATCAGCCCCAGCATTTT
CDR3: CASSLSWVNQPQHF
D: NA
size: NA
J: TRBJ1-5
V: TRBV28

DNA: TGTGCCAGCAGCCCGGGGACTGTGGGTGAGCAGTTCTTC
CDR3: CASSPGTVGEQFF
D: NA
size: NA
J: TRBJ2-1
V: TRBV7-6

DNA: TGTGCCAGCAGCGATAAACAGACCGAAGCTTTCTTT
CDR3: CASSDKQTEAFF
D: NA
size: NA
J: TRBJ1-1
V: TRBV7-2

DNA: TGTGCCATCAGTGAAGGAGCGGCGTTGGGCACAGATACGCAGTATTTT
CDR3: CAISEGAALGTDTQYF
D: NA
size: NA
J: TRBJ2-3
V: TRBV10-3

DNA: TGCAGCGCGTCCGGGGTCAGACCCACCGGGGAGCTGTTTTTT
CDR3: CSASGVRPTGELFF
D: NA
size: few
J: TRBJ2-2
V: TRBV29-1

DNA: TGTGCCACCAGCAGAGATCCCACAGGGACCCAAGAGACCCAGTACTTC
CDR3: CATSRDPTGTQETQYF
D: NA
size: few
J: TRBJ2-5
V: TRBV15

DNA: TGTGCCAGCAGTGCGGGGAGCAATCAGCCCCAGCATTTT
CDR3: CASSAGSNQPQHF
D: NA
size: NA
J: TRBJ1-5
V: TRBV25-1

DNA: TGTGCCAGCAGTTACTCTGAGGGAGTAGGAGATACGCAGTATTTT
CDR3: CASSYSEGVGDTQYF
D: NA
size: NA
J: TRBJ2-3
V: TRBV6-5

DNA: TGTGCCAGCAGCGTCCGTTCCTTGGTAGGGTCACCCCTCCACTTT
CDR3: CASSVRSLVGSPLHF
D: NA
size: few
J: TRBJ1-6
V: TRBV9

DNA: TGTGCCAGCAGCTTAGGACAGGGGTTAAAGGGCTACACCTTC
CDR3: CASSLGQGLKGYTF
D: TRBD1
size: few
J: TRBJ1-2
V: TRBV11-2

DNA: TGCGCCAGCAGCTTGAAGCCCAGGGATACGCAGTATTTT
CDR3: CASSLKPRDTQYF
D: NA
size: few
J: TRBJ2-3
V: TRBV5-1

DNA: TGTGCCACCAGCAGAGATGCGGGAGTAGCTGGGAGTGAGCAGTTCTTC
CDR3: CATSRDAGVAGSEQFF
D: TRBD2
size: few
J: TRBJ2-1
V: TRBV15

DNA: TGTGCCAGCAGGGGTAGCGGGGGGCAACTTACGCAGTATTTT
CDR3: CASRGSGGQLTQYF
D: TRBD2
size: few
J: TRBJ2-3
V: TRBV6-1

DNA: TGTGCCACCACCGGGAGAAACAATGAGCAGTTCTTC
CDR3: CATTGRNNEQFF
D: NA
size: NA
J: TRBJ2-1
V: TRBV10-3

DNA: TGCGCCAGCAGCTTGGTGACATCCTACAATGAGCAGTTCTTC
CDR3: CASSLVTSYNEQFF
D: NA
size: NA
J: TRBJ2-1
V: TRBV5-1